This T cell receptor (beta chain) was profiled in a study of CD8 T cells in Susac syndrome. Roughly 0.45 to 1 ug RNA was reverse transcribed with random hexamers. immunoSEQ multiplex PCR amplified TCR beta CDR3 across 54 Vbeta, 13 Jbeta. One entry per CDR3 protein results from TCRdb running MiXCR on the immunoSEQ multiplex PCR reads. The sample has 130,000 or so distinct CDR3 sequences, roughly 94% seen once; the top ten hold 0.098%. Germline values: CDR1 GTSNPN, CDR2 SVGIG (reference sequence). The length of the CDR3 is 15 residues. J was trimmed by 2 bases and V by 4 bases; bases with no gene match: 11. TCR beta from blood CD8+ and CD4+ T cells was sequenced. TEMRA cells were FACS-enriched, with CD8+ and CD4+ T cells isolated negatively.

The TCR comes from a human donor in good health. V gene TRBV30 combines with J gene TRBJ2-7; TRBD2 aligns across 7 bases. The sequenced sample was CD4+ T cells from PBMCs. This chain's CDR3 is CAWTSKERGTYEQYF. CDR3 DNA sequence: TGTGCCTGGACTTCCAAGGAGCGGGGAACCTACGAGCAGTACTTC.